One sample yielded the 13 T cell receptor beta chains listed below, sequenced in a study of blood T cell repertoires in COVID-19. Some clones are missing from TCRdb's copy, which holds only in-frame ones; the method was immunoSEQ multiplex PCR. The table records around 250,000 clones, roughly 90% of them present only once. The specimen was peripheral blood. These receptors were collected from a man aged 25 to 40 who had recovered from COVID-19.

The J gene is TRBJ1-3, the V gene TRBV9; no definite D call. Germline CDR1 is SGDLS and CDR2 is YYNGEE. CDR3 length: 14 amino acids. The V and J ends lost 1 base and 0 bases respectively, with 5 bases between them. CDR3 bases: TGTGCCAGCAGCGTACGGAGCTCTGGAAACACCATATATTTT. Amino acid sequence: CASSVRSSGNTIYF.

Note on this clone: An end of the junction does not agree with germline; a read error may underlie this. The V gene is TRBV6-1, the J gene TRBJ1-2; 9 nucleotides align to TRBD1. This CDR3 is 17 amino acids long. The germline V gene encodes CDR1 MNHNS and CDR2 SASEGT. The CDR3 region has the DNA TGTGCCAGCAGCGAAGGGACAGGGTTAGGTCCGCACTATGGCTACACCTTC. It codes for CASSEGTGLGPHYGYTF.

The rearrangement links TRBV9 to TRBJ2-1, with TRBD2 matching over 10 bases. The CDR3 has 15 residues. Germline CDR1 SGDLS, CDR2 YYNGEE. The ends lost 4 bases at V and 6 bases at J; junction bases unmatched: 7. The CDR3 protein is CASSLTSGAFNEQFF. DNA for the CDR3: TGTGCCAGCAGCCTAACTAGCGGGGCGTTCAATGAGCAGTTCTTC.

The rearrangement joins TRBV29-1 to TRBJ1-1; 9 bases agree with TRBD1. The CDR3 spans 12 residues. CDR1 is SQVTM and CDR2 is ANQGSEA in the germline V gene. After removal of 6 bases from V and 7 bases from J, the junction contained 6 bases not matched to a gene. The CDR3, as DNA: TGCAGCGTAGTCCCGGGACAGGGTGAAGCTTTCTTT. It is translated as CSVVPGQGEAFF.

CDR3 loop: CASSAGGGALHEQFF. The CDR3 bases are TGTGCCAGCAGTGCGGGCGGGGGGGCCCTCCATGAGCAGTTCTTC. This chain uses TRBV2 with TRBJ2-1; TRBD2 aligns across 9 bases. The CDR3 runs to 15 residues. Per the germline V gene, CDR1 is SNHLY and CDR2 is FYNNEI. V lost 4 bases and J lost 8; bases outside the gene matches: 9.

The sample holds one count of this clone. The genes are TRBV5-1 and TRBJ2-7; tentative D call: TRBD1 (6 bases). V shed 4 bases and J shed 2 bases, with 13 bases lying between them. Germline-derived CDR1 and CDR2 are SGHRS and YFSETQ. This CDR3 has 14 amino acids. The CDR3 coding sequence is TGCGCCAGCAGCCCCCGGGACACGACCTACGAGCAGTACTTC. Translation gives CASSPRDTTYEQYF. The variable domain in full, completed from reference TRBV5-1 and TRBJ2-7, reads KAGVTQTPRYLIKTRGQQVTLSCSPISGHRSVSWYQQTPGQGLQFLFEYFSETQRNKGNFPGRFSGRQFSNSRSEMNVSTLELGDSALYLCASSPRDTTYEQYFGPGTRLTVT.

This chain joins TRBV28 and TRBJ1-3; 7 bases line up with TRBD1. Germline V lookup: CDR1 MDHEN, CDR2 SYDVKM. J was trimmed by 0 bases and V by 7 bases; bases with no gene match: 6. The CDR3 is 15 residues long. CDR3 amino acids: CASTRTGASGNTIYF. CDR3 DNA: TGTGCCAGCACGAGAACAGGGGCCTCTGGAAACACCATATATTTT. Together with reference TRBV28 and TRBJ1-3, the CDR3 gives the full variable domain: DVKVTQSSRYLVKRTGEKVFLECVQDMDHENMFWYRQDPGLGLRLIYFSYDVKMKEKGDIPEGYSVSREKKERFSLILESASTNQTSMYLCASTRTGASGNTIYFGEGSWLTVV.

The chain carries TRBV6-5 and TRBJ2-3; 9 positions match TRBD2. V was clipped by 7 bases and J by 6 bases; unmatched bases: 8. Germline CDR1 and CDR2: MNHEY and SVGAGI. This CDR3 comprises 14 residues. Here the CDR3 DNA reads TGTGCCAGCATAAGGCGGGGGGGCCGGGATACGCAGTATTTT. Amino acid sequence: CASIRRGGRDTQYF.

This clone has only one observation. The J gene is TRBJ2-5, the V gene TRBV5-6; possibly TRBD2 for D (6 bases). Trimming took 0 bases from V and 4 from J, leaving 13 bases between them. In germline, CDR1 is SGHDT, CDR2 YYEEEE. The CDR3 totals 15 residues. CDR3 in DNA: TGTGCCAGCAGCTTGGCCGGGAGTCCCGGAGAGACCCAGTACTTC. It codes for CASSLAGSPGETQYF.

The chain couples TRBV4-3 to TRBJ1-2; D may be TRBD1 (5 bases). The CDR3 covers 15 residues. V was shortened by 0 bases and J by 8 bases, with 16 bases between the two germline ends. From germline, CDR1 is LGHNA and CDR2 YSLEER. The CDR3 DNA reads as TGCGCCAGCAGCCAAGATTCATGGGGGGGTTGGGGCTACACCTTC. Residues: CASSQDSWGGWGYTF.

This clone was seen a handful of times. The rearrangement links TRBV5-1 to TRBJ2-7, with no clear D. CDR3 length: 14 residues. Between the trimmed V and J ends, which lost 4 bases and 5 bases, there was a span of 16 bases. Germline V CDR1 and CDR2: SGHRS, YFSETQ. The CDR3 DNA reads TGCGCCAGCAGCCCTCCCGCTTTAGTCAACGAGCAGTACTTC. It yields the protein CASSPPALVNEQYF.

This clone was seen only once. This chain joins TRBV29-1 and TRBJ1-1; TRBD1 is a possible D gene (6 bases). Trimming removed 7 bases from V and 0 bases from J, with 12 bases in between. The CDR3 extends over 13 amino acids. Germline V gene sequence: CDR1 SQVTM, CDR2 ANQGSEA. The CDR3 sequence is CSAPRDMNTEAFF. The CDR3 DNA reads TGCAGCGCCCCCCGGGACATGAACACTGAAGCTTTCTTT.

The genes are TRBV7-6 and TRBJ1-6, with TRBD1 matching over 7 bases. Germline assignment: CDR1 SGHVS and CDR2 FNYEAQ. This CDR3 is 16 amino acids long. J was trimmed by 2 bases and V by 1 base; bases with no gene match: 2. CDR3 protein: CASSLEGAPYNSPLHF. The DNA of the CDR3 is TGTGCCAGCAGCTTAGAGGGGGCCCCCTATAATTCACCCCTCCACTTT. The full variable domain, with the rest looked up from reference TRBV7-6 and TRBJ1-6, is GAGVSQSPRYKVTKRGQDVALRCDPISGHVSLYWYRQALGQGPEFLTYFNYEAQQDKSGLPNDRFSAERPEGSISTLTIQRTEQRDSAMYRCASSLEGAPYNSPLHFGNGTRLTVT.